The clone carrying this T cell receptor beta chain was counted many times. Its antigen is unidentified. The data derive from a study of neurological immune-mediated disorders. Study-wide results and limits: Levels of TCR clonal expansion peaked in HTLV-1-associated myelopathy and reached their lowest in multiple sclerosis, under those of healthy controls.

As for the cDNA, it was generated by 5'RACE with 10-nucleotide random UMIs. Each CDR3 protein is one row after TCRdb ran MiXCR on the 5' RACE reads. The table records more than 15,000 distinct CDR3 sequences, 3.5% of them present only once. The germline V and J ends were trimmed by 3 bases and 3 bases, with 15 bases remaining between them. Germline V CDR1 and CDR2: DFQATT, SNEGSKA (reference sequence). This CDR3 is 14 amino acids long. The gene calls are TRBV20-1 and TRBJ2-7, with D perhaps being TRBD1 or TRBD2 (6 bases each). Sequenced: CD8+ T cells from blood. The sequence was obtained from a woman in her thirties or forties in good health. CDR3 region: CSASSGATIYEQYF. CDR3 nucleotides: TGCAGTGCTAGCTCGGGGGCGACGATCTACGAGCAGTACTTC.